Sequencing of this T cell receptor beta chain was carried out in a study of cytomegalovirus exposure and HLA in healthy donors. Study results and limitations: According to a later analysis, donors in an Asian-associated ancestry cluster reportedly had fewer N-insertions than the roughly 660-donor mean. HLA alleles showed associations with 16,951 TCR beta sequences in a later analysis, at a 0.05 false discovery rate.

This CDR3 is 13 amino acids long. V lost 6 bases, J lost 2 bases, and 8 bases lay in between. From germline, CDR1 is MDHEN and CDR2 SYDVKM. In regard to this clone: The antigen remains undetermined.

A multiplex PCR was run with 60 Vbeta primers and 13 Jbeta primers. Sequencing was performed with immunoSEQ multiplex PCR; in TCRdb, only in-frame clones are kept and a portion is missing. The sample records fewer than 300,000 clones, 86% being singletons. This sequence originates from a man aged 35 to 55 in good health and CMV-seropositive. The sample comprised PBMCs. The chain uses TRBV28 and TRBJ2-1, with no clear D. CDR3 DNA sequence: TGTGCCAGCAGCCGTACAGCCTACAATGAGCAGTTCTTC. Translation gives CASSRTAYNEQFF. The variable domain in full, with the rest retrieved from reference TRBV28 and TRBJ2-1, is DVKVTQSSRYLVKRTGEKVFLECVQDMDHENMFWYRQDPGLGLRLIYFSYDVKMKEKGDIPEGYSVSREKKERFSLILESASTNQTSMYLCASSRTAYNEQFFGPGTRLTVL.